The 30 T cell receptor beta chains below come from one sample, sequenced in a study of OX40 agonist ivuxolimab in advanced cancers. Sequencing was performed with immunoSEQ multiplex PCR; in TCRdb, only in-frame clones are kept and a portion is missing. The sample includes about 51,000 clones, roughly 84% of them seen just once. Sequenced material: CD4+ or CD8+ T cells sorted from blood, taken in a trial of the OX40 agonist ivuxolimab. The receptor set was obtained from an adult with an advanced solid tumor such as melanoma, head and neck, liver or kidney cancer.

V gene TRBV9 combines with J gene TRBJ1-1; D is ambiguous. Trimming removed 3 bases at V and 7 bases at J, with 16 bases between. Looked up from germline, CDR1 is SGDLS and CDR2 is YYNGEE. The CDR3 covers 14 residues. CDR3 loop: CASSADPAPIEAFF. CDR3 sequence (DNA): TGTGCCAGCAGCGCCGACCCCGCCCCAATTGAAGCTTTCTTT.

DNA of the CDR3: TGTGCCACTCGAGCGGAGGGCAGGTACGAGCAGTACTTC. Its translation is CATRAEGRYEQYF. This chain joins TRBV19 and TRBJ2-7, with D tentatively TRBD2 (6 bases). This CDR3 contains 13 residues. Germline loops: CDR1 LNHDA, CDR2 SQIVND (reference sequence). V was cut by 10 bases and J by 4 bases, with 17 bases left in between.

This clone was seen a handful of times. The V gene is TRBV7-5, the J gene TRBJ1-2. TRBV7-5 is a pseudogene. The CDR3 length is 16 residues. The DNA for the CDR3 is TGTGCCAGAAGCCCCGGCCCAATCGGACGGAGCTATGGCTACACCTTC. Residues: CARSPGPIGRSYGYTF.

The chain couples TRBV6-4 to TRBJ1-5; no clear D. The germline V gene has CDR1 MRHNA and CDR2 SNTAGT. The CDR3 runs to 16 residues. The ends were cut back, 6 bases at V and 0 bases at J, with 15 bases in the middle. The CDR3 is CASSPRGHISNQPQHF. CDR3 in DNA: TGTGCCAGCAGCCCCCGGGGTCATATTAGCAATCAGCCCCAGCATTTT.

The count of this clone is one. The chain couples TRBV15 to TRBJ2-3, with D possibly TRBD2 on 6 matching bases. The V end lost 0 bases, the J end lost 1 base, and 17 bases lay between the germline ends. Germline V gene data show CDR1 as LNHNV and CDR2 as YYDKDF (reference sequence). This CDR3 is 18 amino acids long. As DNA, the CDR3 is TGTGCCACCAGCAGAGATTCTGGGTGGGCGGGGCGCACAGATACGCAGTATTTT. It yields the protein CATSRDSGWAGRTDTQYF.

The V gene is TRBV27, the J gene TRBJ1-1; TRBD1 aligns across 9 bases. The V gene end was trimmed by 4 bases and the J gene end by 1 base; junction bases not matched to a gene: 13. Germline CDR1 is MNHEY and CDR2 is SMNVEV (reference sequence). CDR3 size: 18 residues. CDR3 sequence: CASSSYGSRQGENTEAFF. CDR3 DNA: TGTGCCAGCAGTTCCTACGGGAGTAGACAGGGGGAGAACACTGAAGCTTTCTTT.

J is TRBJ2-2 and V is TRBV5-4, with D perhaps given as TRBD1 or TRBD2 (5 bases each). The V gene lost 0 bases and the J gene lost 9 bases, with 21 bases spanning the gap. Looked up from germline, CDR1 is SGHNT and CDR2 is YYREEE (reference sequence). This CDR3 comprises 17 residues. Written as DNA, the CDR3 is TGTGCCAGCAGCTTGGGTTCAGGGAGAACCGGCCAACGGGAGCTGTTTTTT. Translated, it gives CASSLGSGRTGQRELFF.

The J gene is TRBJ1-5, the V gene TRBV21-1; no DNA check was done on the table's D call, TRBD1. TRBV21-1 is a known pseudogene. The CDR3 is 16 residues long. The DNA for the CDR3 is TGTGCCAGCAGCATGATCCGGGACAACGTCAATCAGCCCCAGCATTTT. It specifies CASSMIRDNVNQPQHF.

This sequence joins TRBV5-5 and TRBJ2-5; 7 positions match TRBD1. V lost 4 bases, J lost 2 bases, and 5 bases stayed unmatched. The CDR3 is 14 amino acids. CDR1 and CDR2 (germline): SGHKS, YYEKEE (reference sequence). CDR3 residues: CASSMGQKQETQYF. The DNA of the CDR3 is TGTGCCAGCAGCATGGGACAGAAACAAGAGACCCAGTACTTC.

This chain joins TRBV9 and TRBJ2-5; possibly TRBD2 for D (6 bases). V lost 3 bases, J lost 2 bases, and 11 bases lay in between. The CDR3 length is 14 residues. Germline-derived CDR1 and CDR2 are SGDLS and YYNGEE. The DNA for the CDR3 is TGTGCCAGCAGCGCTGGTAGCGGTCAAGAGACCCAGTACTTC. Residues: CASSAGSGQETQYF.

This chain links TRBV27 with TRBJ1-1; TRBD1 matches at 7 bases. The CDR3 extends over 15 amino acids. V was pared by 6 bases and J by 0 bases, with 7 bases of the junction left unmatched. Germline CDR1 is MNHEY and CDR2 is SMNVEV (reference sequence). Here the CDR3 reads CASRVTGTLNTEAFF. CDR3 in DNA: TGTGCCAGCAGAGTGACAGGGACCTTGAACACTGAAGCTTTCTTT.

This chain uses TRBV5-1 with TRBJ1-5; a weak D match, TRBD1 (5 bases). CDR3 length: 15 amino acids. Trimming took 1 base from V and 2 from J, leaving 10 bases between them. Germline V gene sequence: CDR1 SGHRS, CDR2 YFSETQ. CDR3 in DNA: TGCGCCAGCAGCTTGCAGGGAGGCGGCAATCAGCCCCAGCATTTT. Its translation: CASSLQGGGNQPQHF.

The V and J genes are TRBV9 and TRBJ1-3; D is perhaps TRBD1 (5 bases). The CDR3 contains 14 residues. Germline V CDR1 and CDR2: SGDLS, YYNGEE. With 4 bases removed from V and 0 bases from J, the gap between germline ends came to 8 bases. The CDR3 coding sequence is TGTGCCAGCAGCCCTGACAGCTCTGGAAACACCATATATTTT. Translation: CASSPDSSGNTIYF.

The J gene is TRBJ2-7, the V gene TRBV5-1; TRBD2 matches at 13 bases. The length of the CDR3 is 16 residues. J was trimmed by 8 bases and V by 3 bases; bases with no gene match: 11. Germline V gene lookup returns CDR1 SGHRS and CDR2 YFSETQ. The CDR3 DNA reads TGCGCCAGCAGCTGGACTAGCGGGGGCCACGAAGAGAAGCAGTACTTC. Protein: CASSWTSGGHEEKQYF.

V usage is TRBV6-4 and J usage is TRBJ2-7; perhaps TRBD2 as D (5 bases). This CDR3 comprises 12 residues. Trimming shortened V by 6 bases and J by 5 bases, and 11 bases separated the two germline ends. CDR1 and CDR2 (germline): MRHNA, SNTAGT. The CDR3 bases are TGTGCCAGCAGGGACCGCGGGCACGAGCAGTACTTC. This codes for CASRDRGHEQYF.

This chain links TRBV6-1 with TRBJ2-7, with 9 bases that match TRBD1. The CDR3 totals 15 residues. The junction had 10 bases not matched to a gene; V was cut back by 6 bases and J by 4 bases. Looked up from germline, CDR1 is MNHNS and CDR2 is SASEGT. CDR3 nucleotides: TGTGCCAGCAGGTACACCGGGACAGGGCTATACGAGCAGTACTTC. As protein: CASRYTGTGLYEQYF.

V and J are TRBV27 and TRBJ2-7; possibly TRBD1 for D (5 bases). Trimming pared 6 bases from V and 6 bases from J, leaving 15 bases between. This CDR3 region has 13 residues. Germline CDR1 MNHEY, CDR2 SMNVEV (reference sequence). In DNA, the CDR3 is TGTGCCAGCAGGCGATCCCAGGGTGCCGAGCAGTACTTC. Its protein is CASRRSQGAEQYF.

The chain links TRBV10-3 to TRBJ2-2; possibly TRBD1 for D (5 bases). Germline assignment: CDR1 ENHRY and CDR2 SYGVKD. The CDR3 contains 13 residues. V lost 3 bases and J 6 bases, leaving 8 bases between the germline ends. CDR3 in amino acids: CAISDLGAGELFF. The CDR3 DNA reads TGTGCCATCAGTGATTTAGGGGCCGGGGAGCTGTTTTTT.

The chain is built from TRBV5-1 and TRBJ1-1; the D is unclear. The CDR3 is 15 residues long. Per germline, CDR1 SGHRS and CDR2 YFSETQ. The V end was cut by 3 bases, the J end by 4 bases, with 16 bases between. CDR3 residues: CASSYLGELGTEAFF. CDR3 nucleotides: TGCGCCAGCAGCTACCTAGGCGAATTGGGCACTGAAGCTTTCTTT.

The J gene is TRBJ2-3, the V gene TRBV5-1; D remains unclear. Germline V lookup: CDR1 SGHRS, CDR2 YFSETQ. The CDR3 is 14 residues long. V lost 0 bases and J 0 bases, leaving 5 bases between the germline ends. The chain's CDR3 is CASSLGSSTDTQYF. CDR3 DNA: TGCGCCAGCAGCTTGGGCTCTAGCACAGATACGCAGTATTTT.

The chain is built from TRBV27 and TRBJ2-2; TRBD2 matches 13 bases. Losses at the gene ends were 5 bases for V and 1 base for J; bases not matched to a gene: 7. From germline, CDR1 is MNHEY and CDR2 SMNVEV (reference sequence). The CDR3 has 18 amino acids. The CDR3 sequence: CASSSGLAGALNTGELFF. DNA of the CDR3: TGTGCCAGCAGTAGCGGACTAGCGGGGGCCCTGAACACCGGGGAGCTGTTTTTT.

Turning to this clone: One end of the junction does not line up with germline, which may come from a read error. The V gene is TRBV7-8, the J gene TRBJ2-1; 9 positions match TRBD2. The CDR3 runs to 13 residues. Looked up from germline, CDR1 is SGHVS and CDR2 is FQNEAQ. CDR3 in amino acids: CAGRGGGAHEQFF. The CDR3 bases are TGTGCCGGCAGAGGCGGGGGGGCCCATGAGCAGTTCTTC.

There are a few counts of this clone. This chain connects TRBV6-1 to TRBJ2-7; D is unresolved. CDR3 length: 11 amino acids. Looked up from germline, CDR1 is MNHNS and CDR2 is SASEGT. Trimming cost V 4 bases and J 3 bases, with 4 bases left between them. The CDR3 DNA is TGTGCCAGCAGTGCCTACTACGAGCAGTACTTC. Translating gives CASSAYYEQYF.

The J gene is TRBJ2-1, the V gene TRBV5-1; 15 nucleotides align to TRBD2. The trim removed 3 bases at V and 8 bases at J, leaving 3 bases unmatched. From germline, CDR1 is SGHRS and CDR2 YFSETQ. This CDR3 has 15 amino acids. CDR3 in amino acids: CASSSGLAGGHEQFF. CDR3 sequence (DNA): TGCGCCAGCAGCTCGGGACTAGCGGGGGGTCATGAGCAGTTCTTC.

The V call is TRBV5-1, the J call TRBJ2-5; D is unresolved. Trimming removed 6 bases from V and 5 bases from J, with 17 bases in between. Looked up from germline, CDR1 is SGHRS and CDR2 is YFSETQ. CDR3 length equals 14 residues. For the CDR3, the DNA is TGCGCCAGCACTTCTGCTCCCCCGGCTGAGACCCAGTACTTC. As protein: CASTSAPPAETQYF.

This clone was observed a single time. The chain is built from TRBV6-1 and TRBJ1-1, with a possible D match to TRBD1 (6 bases). The V end was cut by 0 bases, the J end by 11 bases, with 13 bases between. This CDR3 contains 13 residues. Looked up from germline, CDR1 is MNHNS and CDR2 is SASEGT. The CDR3 nucleotides read TGTGCCAGCAGTGAAGCGCTAGGGGGGCGGGCTTTCTTT. Amino acids: CASSEALGGRAFF.

The CDR3 loop reads CASSLGRSNQPQHF. The CDR3 DNA follows: TGTGCCAGCAGTTTAGGACGGAGCAATCAGCCCCAGCATTTT. This chain uses TRBV27 with TRBJ1-5, with unresolved D. V shed 2 bases and J shed 1 base, with 6 bases lying between them. CDR1 is MNHEY, CDR2 SMNVEV, per germline (reference sequence). This CDR3 has 14 residues.

The V and J genes are TRBV6-1 and TRBJ2-5; the match to TRBD2 covers 13 bases. The CDR3 is 15 residues long. Germline lookup yields CDR1 MNHNS and CDR2 SASEGT. The trim removed 7 bases at V and 5 bases at J, leaving 7 bases unmatched. The chain's CDR3 is CASIGTSGVGETQYF. As DNA, the CDR3 is TGTGCCAGCATCGGGACTAGCGGGGTCGGGGAGACCCAGTACTTC.

The chain uses TRBV7-2 and TRBJ2-5, with 7 bases lining up with TRBD1. The J call is doubtful: the DNA matches TRBJ2-7 better. The CDR3 length is 14 residues. Germline-derived CDR1 and CDR2 are SGHTA and FQGNSA. The CDR3 sequence is CASSLMDRSYEQYF. The CDR3, as DNA: TGTGCCAGCAGCTTAATGGACAGGTCCTACGAGCAGTACTTC.

The chain couples TRBV18 to TRBJ2-3, with 7 bases matching TRBD1. Germline loops: CDR1 KGHSH, CDR2 LQKENI. Unmatched junction bases numbered 6, after V lost 6 bases and J lost 3 bases. The CDR3 is 14 amino acids. In DNA form, the CDR3 reads TGTGCCAGCTCCCAGGACAGGACTACAGATACGCAGTATTTT. Translation: CASSQDRTTDTQYF.